The 5 T cell receptor beta chains below were found in one sample sequenced in a study of tumor-infiltrating lymphocytes in oesophageal squamous cell carcinoma. TCRdb reprocessed the PCR reads via MiXCR and lists one record per CDR3 protein. The sample lists roughly 21,000 distinct CDR3 sequences, 35% to 40% occurring once. Input material: esophageal tumor tissue. The receptors originated from a male donor with esophageal squamous cell carcinoma.

The chain is built from TRBV20-1 and TRBJ1-2, with TRBD1 matching 7 bases. The CDR3 sequence is 12 residues long. Per germline, CDR1 DFQATT and CDR2 SNEGSKA (reference sequence). The V and J ends lost 3 bases and 6 bases, in that order; junction bases with no gene match: 4. CDR3: CSARKGADGYTF. The CDR3 coding sequence is TGCAGTGCTAGGAAGGGGGCAGATGGCTACACCTTC.

Only a few counts were recorded for this clonotype. A much bigger clone sits one base away, suggesting this may be a read error. The chain joins TRBV27 to TRBJ2-5, with D tentatively TRBD2 (7 bases). The CDR3 is 17 amino acids. With 0 bases removed from V and 11 bases from J, the gap between germline ends came to 25 bases. The germline gives CDR1 MNHEY, CDR2 SMNVEV (reference sequence). The CDR3 coding sequence is TGTGCCAGCAGTTTATCCTCGGGGGGCGCCGTCTACAATGAGCAGTACTTC. It encodes CASSLSSGGAVYNEQYF.

On this clonotype itself: Since a much larger clone is just one base distant, this may be a read error. The chain links TRBV6-6 to TRBJ2-4; D remains unclear. Germline V lookup: CDR1 MNHNY, CDR2 SVGAGI (reference sequence). The ends were cut back, 2 bases at V and 13 bases at J, with 21 bases in the middle. The CDR3 loop spans 15 amino acids. CDR3 amino acids: CASSYHSKYYNEQYF. The CDR3 DNA follows: TGTGCCAGCAGTTACCACTCGAAGTACTACAATGAGCAGTACTTC.

Details on this clonotype: A clone one base away is much larger, so this may be a read error. The chain has TRBV6-1 and TRBJ2-7; either TRBD1 or TRBD2 may fit D (6 bases each). The DNA matches TRBJ2-1 better at its end, which makes the J call doubtful. CDR1 MNHNS and CDR2 SASEGT come from the germline V gene. CDR3 length: 16 residues. This chain's CDR3 is CASSEAVGGGQGTQFF. Here the CDR3 DNA reads TGTGCCAGCAGTGAAGCAGTTGGTGGGGGGCAGGGGACCCAGTTCTTC.

The table lists this clonotype with many counts. The V gene is TRBV6-1, the J gene TRBJ1-6, with a possible D match to TRBD1 (5 bases). The CDR3 length is 17 residues. The ends were cut back, 6 bases at V and 0 bases at J, with 15 bases in the middle. Germline CDR1 is MNHNS and CDR2 is SASEGT. In DNA form, the CDR3 reads TGTGCCAGCAGATGGACACTAAGGAGCTCCTATAATTCACCCCTCCACTTT. Encoded protein: CASRWTLRSSYNSPLHF.